Presented here are 9 T cell receptor beta chains from one specimen sequenced in a study of blood T cell repertoires in COVID-19. TCRdb's copy holds only in-frame clones and misses some; the assay was immunoSEQ multiplex PCR. Of around 470,000 clones detected, around 90% appear once; the ten largest clones hold 0.6% to 0.7%. Sequences were obtained from PBMCs or T cells enriched from blood (not recorded which). These TCRs come from a young man who had recovered from COVID-19.

The chain employs TRBV18 and TRBJ1-2, with D possibly TRBD1 on 5 matching bases. V lost 6 bases and J lost 4, with 12 bases in between. The CDR3 covers 13 residues. CDR1 and CDR2 (germline): KGHSH, LQKENI. The CDR3: CASSAGDSYGYTF. The CDR3 nucleotides are TGTGCCAGCTCGGCGGGGGATTCCTATGGCTACACCTTC. The whole variable domain, remainder taken from reference TRBV18 and TRBJ1-2, is NAGVMQNPRHLVRRRGQEARLRCSPMKGHSHVYWYRQLPEEGLKFMVYLQKENIIDESGMPKERFSAEFPKEGPSILRIQQVVRGDSAAYFCASSAGDSYGYTFGSGTRLTVV.

The rearrangement joins TRBV14 to TRBJ2-7, with D hard to call. Germline CDR1 is SGHDN and CDR2 is FVKESK. V lost 1 base and J 2 bases, leaving 15 bases between the germline ends. The CDR3 runs to 16 residues. The DNA for the CDR3 is TGTGCCAGCAGCCAAGTGCAGGCAGGAATAACCTACGAGCAGTACTTC. Translation gives CASSQVQAGITYEQYF.

In this sample, this clone turned up once. The chain uses TRBV11-3 and TRBJ1-1; TRBD1 might be the D (6 bases). CDR1 and CDR2 (germline): SGHNT, YENEEA. Between the trimmed V and J ends, which lost 6 bases and 6 bases, there was a span of 14 bases. The CDR3 runs 13 residues. Written as DNA, the CDR3 is TGTGCCAGCAGGGGACGAGGGGGGGCTGAAGCTTTCTTT. It yields the protein CASRGRGGAEAFF.

The V gene is TRBV6-5, the J gene TRBJ2-7, with TRBD1 matching 7 bases. The V segment lost 6 bases and the J segment 3 bases; nucleotides outside the gene matches: 5. Germline lookup yields CDR1 MNHEY and CDR2 SVGAGI. The CDR3 is made up of 13 amino acids. In DNA, the CDR3 is TGTGCCAGCAGCCTGGGACAGAACTACGAGCAGTACTTC. Amino acid sequence: CASSLGQNYEQYF.

This chain joins TRBV3-1 (or the pseudogene TRBV3-2) and TRBJ1-6; D ambiguous. With 4 bases removed from V and 0 bases from J, the gap between germline ends came to 4 bases. The germline V gene has CDR1 LGHDT and CDR2 YNNKEL (reference sequence). The length of the CDR3 is 14 residues. CDR3 nucleotides: TGTGCCAGCAGCCCGAGCTCCTATAATTCACCCCTCCACTTT. It is translated as CASSPSSYNSPLHF.

The chain couples TRBV11-2 to TRBJ2-1; weak D call: TRBD2 (5 bases). The CDR3 is 15 residues long. The V end lost 2 bases, the J end lost 2 bases, and 10 bases lay between the germline ends. In germline, CDR1 is SGHAT, CDR2 FQNNGV. The CDR3 DNA is TGTGCCAGCAGCTTAACGGGAAAGACCTACAATGAGCAGTTCTTC. It translates to CASSLTGKTYNEQFF.

The chain recombines TRBV9 with TRBJ1-2; possibly TRBD1 for D (6 bases). The V end lost 4 bases, the J end lost 5 bases, and 15 bases lay between the germline ends. The CDR3 is 14 residues long. CDR1 is SGDLS, CDR2 YYNGEE, per germline. CDR3 DNA sequence: TGTGCCAGCAGCCTCACCGGGACAACTTATGGCTACACCTTC. Protein: CASSLTGTTYGYTF. The whole variable domain, remainder taken from reference TRBV9 and TRBJ1-2, is DSGVTQTPKHLITATGQRVTLRCSPRSGDLSVYWYQQSLDQGLQFLIQYYNGEERAKGNILERFSAQQFPDLHSELNLSSLELGDSALYFCASSLTGTTYGYTFGSGTRLTVV.

The chain combines TRBV19 with TRBJ1-1; a weak D match, TRBD1 (5 bases). V was shortened by 6 bases and J by 1 base, with 9 bases between the two germline ends. The CDR3 runs 13 residues. CDR1 LNHDA and CDR2 SQIVND come from the germline V gene (reference sequence). CDR3 DNA sequence: TGTGCCAGTAGGGAAGGGGAGAACACTGAAGCTTTCTTT. This gives the protein CASREGENTEAFF.

V and J are TRBV7-8 and TRBJ1-5; 9 nucleotides align to TRBD1. The CDR3 is 16 residues long. Germline assignment: CDR1 SGHVS and CDR2 FQNEAQ. The V and J ends lost 1 base and 4 bases, in that order; junction bases with no gene match: 5. CDR3 in DNA: TGTGCCAGCAGCTTAGATGGTGGACAGGGGAATCAGCCCCAGCATTTT. Translation: CASSLDGGQGNQPQHF. Complete variable domain (other parts from reference TRBV7-8 and TRBJ1-5): GAGVSQSPRYKVAKRGQDVALRCDPISGHVSLFWYQQALGQGPEFLTYFQNEAQLDKSGLPSDRFFAERPEGSVSTLKIQRTQQEDSAVYLCASSLDGGQGNQPQHFGDGTRLSIL.